This T cell receptor (beta chain) was captured in a study of graft-versus-host responses after intestinal transplantation. Clones were read by immunoSEQ multiplex PCR, and TCRdb kept only the in-frame ones, dropping some. Of over 80,000 clones detected, roughly 92% appear once; the ten largest clones hold roughly 0.36%. Of note for this clone: The antigen is not known.

The CDR3 runs 16 residues. V lost 1 base and J 0 bases, leaving 13 bases between the germline ends. The germline CDR1 and CDR2 sequences are KGHSH and LQKENI. This material consisted of unstimulated CD8+ T cells sorted from spleen or lymph node cells, taken before transplant. The chain joins TRBV18 to TRBJ2-7, with D perhaps TRBD1 (5 bases). This clonotype was sampled from a human donor who was the organ donor for an intestinal transplant. CDR3 loop: CASSPREGDDSYEQYF. Written as DNA, the CDR3 is TGTGCCAGCTCACCACGGGAAGGGGATGACTCCTACGAGCAGTACTTC.